This TCR beta chain derives from a study of T-cell memory formation after mild COVID-19. Study-wide findings and caveats: From day 15 to 85, contracting clones were balanced between CD4 and CD8, whereas later expanders leaned toward CD4+. Those CD4+ clones that contracted were mainly in CM and EM (CD8+ ones in EMRA).

5'RACE primed at constant segments yielded TCR alpha and TCR beta cDNA libraries bearing sample barcodes and UMIs. Using its own MiXCR run on the 5' RACE reads, TCRdb lists one record per CDR3 protein. The sample contains fewer than 400,000 distinct CDR3 sequences, around a sixth of which appear only once. This clonotype was found many times. Its antigen is as yet unknown. The CDR3 totals 13 residues. Trimming left V 6 bases short and J 7 bases short, with 10 bases between. CDR1 is SGHVS and CDR2 is FNYEAQ in the germline V gene. The chain uses TRBV7-6 and TRBJ1-6; the D gene is possibly TRBD1 (6 bases). Sample: PBMCs or a T cell subset sorted from them (not recorded which). The TCR originated in a man aged 18-30 years who had mild COVID-19 (a few samples of this study predate the infection). Cell type and time point are not known. DNA of the CDR3: TGTGCCAGCAGAGCGACAGGAAATTCACCCCTCCACTTT. Protein product: CASRATGNSPLHF.